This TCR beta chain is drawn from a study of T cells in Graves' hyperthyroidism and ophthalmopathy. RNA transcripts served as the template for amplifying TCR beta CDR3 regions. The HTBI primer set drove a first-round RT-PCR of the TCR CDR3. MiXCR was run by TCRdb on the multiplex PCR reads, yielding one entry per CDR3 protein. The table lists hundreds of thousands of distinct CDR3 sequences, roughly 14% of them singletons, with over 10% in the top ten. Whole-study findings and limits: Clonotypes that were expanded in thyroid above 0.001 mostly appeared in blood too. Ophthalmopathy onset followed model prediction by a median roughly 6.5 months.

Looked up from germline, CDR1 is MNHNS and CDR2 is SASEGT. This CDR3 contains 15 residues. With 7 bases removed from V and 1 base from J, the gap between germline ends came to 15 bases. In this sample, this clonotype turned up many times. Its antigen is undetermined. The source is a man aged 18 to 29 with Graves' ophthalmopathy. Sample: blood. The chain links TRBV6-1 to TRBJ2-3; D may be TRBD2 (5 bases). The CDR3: CASTPFAGGTDTQYF. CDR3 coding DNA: TGTGCCAGCACCCCCTTTGCCGGGGGCACAGATACGCAGTATTTT.